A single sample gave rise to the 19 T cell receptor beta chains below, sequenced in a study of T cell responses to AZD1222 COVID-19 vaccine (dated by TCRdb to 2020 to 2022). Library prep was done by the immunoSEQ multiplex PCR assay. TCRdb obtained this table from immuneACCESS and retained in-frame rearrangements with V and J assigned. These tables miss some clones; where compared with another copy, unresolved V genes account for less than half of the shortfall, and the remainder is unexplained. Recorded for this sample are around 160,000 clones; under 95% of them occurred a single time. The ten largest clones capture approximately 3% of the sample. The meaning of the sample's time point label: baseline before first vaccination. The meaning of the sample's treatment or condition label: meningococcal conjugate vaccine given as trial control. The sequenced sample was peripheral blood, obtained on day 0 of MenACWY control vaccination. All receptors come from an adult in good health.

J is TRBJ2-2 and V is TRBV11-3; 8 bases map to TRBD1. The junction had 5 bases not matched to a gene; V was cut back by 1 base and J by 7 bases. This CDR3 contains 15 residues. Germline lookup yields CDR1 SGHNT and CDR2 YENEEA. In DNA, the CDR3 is TGTGCCAGCAGCTTAGTAGGACAGGGCTACGGGGAGCTGTTTTTT. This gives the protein CASSLVGQGYGELFF.

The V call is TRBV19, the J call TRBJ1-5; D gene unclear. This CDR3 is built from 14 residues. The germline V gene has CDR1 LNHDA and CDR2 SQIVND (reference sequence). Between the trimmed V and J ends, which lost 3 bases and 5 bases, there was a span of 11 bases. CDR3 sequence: CASSITRRDQPQHF. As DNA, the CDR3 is TGTGCCAGTAGTATTACCCGGCGCGATCAGCCCCAGCATTTT. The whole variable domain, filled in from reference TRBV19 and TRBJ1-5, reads DGGITQSPKYLFRKEGQNVTLSCEQNLNHDAMYWYRQDPGQGLRLIYYSQIVNDFQKGDIAEGYSVSREKKESFPLTVTSAQKNPTAFYLCASSITRRDQPQHFGDGTRLSIL.

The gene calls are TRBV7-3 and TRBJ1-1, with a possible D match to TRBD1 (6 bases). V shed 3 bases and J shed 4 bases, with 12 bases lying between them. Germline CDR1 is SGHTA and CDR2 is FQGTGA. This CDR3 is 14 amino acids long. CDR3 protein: CASSLMGAGTEAFF. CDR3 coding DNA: TGTGCCAGCAGCTTGATGGGGGCGGGCACTGAAGCTTTCTTT.

The CDR3 DNA follows: TGTGCCAGCTCACAGGCGAACACTGAAGCTTTCTTT. It specifies CASSQANTEAFF. This chain connects TRBV9 to TRBJ1-1; D is possibly TRBD1 (5 bases). Trimming cost V 7 bases and J 1 base, with 8 bases left between them. CDR3 length: 12 amino acids. The germline gives CDR1 SGDLS, CDR2 YYNGEE.

The CDR3 DNA reads as TGTGCCAGCAGTCACAAGGGGGCAGAGACCCAGTACTTC. Protein: CASSHKGAETQYF. This chain uses TRBV6-5 with TRBJ2-5, with 7 bases aligning to TRBD1. CDR1 is MNHEY, CDR2 SVGAGI, per germline. Germline trimming cut 5 bases from V and 4 bases from J; bases unmatched to any gene: 4. This CDR3 region has 13 residues.

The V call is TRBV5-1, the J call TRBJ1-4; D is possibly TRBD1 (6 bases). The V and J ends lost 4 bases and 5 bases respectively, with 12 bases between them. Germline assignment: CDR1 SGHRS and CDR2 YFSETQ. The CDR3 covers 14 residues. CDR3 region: CASSQTGENEKLFF. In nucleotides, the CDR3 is TGCGCCAGCAGCCAGACAGGCGAAAATGAAAAACTGTTTTTT.

The DNA for the CDR3 is TGTGCCAGTAGTGGAAGGACTTTGGGGGAGCAGTACTTC. Its protein product is CASSGRTLGEQYF. The chain is built from TRBV19 and TRBJ2-7; D may be TRBD2 (5 bases). The germline V and J ends were trimmed by 5 bases and 7 bases, with 15 bases remaining between them. CDR1 is LNHDA and CDR2 is SQIVND in the germline V gene (reference sequence). The CDR3 loop spans 13 amino acids.

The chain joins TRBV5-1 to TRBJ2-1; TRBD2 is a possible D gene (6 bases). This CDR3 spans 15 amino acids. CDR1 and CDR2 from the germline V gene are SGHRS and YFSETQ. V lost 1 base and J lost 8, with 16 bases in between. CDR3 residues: CASSLPRDSWDEQFF. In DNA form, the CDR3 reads TGCGCCAGCAGCTTGCCCCGGGACTCTTGGGATGAGCAGTTCTTC.

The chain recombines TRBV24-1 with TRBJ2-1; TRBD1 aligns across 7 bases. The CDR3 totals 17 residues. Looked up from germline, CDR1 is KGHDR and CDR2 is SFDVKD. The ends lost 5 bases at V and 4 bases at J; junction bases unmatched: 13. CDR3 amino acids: CATSGSPRQGSYNEQFF. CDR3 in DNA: TGTGCCACCAGTGGTAGCCCTCGACAGGGCAGTTACAATGAGCAGTTCTTC.

The CDR3 DNA sequence: TGTGCCATCAGTGAGTCGGGGCGCACTGAAGCTTTCTTT. It translates to CAISESGRTEAFF. The V and J genes are TRBV10-3 and TRBJ1-1; D is possibly TRBD1 (5 bases). Germline assignment: CDR1 ENHRY and CDR2 SYGVKD. This CDR3 is 13 amino acids long. The V gene lost 0 bases and the J gene lost 4 bases, with 6 bases spanning the gap.

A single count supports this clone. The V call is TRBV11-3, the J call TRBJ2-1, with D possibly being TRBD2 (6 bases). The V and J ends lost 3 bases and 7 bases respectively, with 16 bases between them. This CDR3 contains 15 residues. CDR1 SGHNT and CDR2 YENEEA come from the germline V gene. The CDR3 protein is CASSLGGRGWNEQFF. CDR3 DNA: TGTGCCAGCAGCTTGGGGGGACGAGGCTGGAATGAGCAGTTCTTC.

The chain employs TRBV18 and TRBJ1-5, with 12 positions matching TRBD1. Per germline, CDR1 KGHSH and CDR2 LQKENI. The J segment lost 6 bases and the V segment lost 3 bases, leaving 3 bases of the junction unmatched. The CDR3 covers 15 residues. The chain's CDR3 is CASSPGTGGRQPQHF. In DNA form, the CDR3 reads TGTGCCAGCTCACCTGGGACAGGGGGCCGTCAGCCCCAGCATTTT.

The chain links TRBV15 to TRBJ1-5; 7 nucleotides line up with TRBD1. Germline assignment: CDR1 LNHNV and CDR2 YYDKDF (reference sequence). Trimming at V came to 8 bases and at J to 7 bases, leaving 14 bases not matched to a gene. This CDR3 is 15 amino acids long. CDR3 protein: CATQRDRDFRQPQHF. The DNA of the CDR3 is TGTGCCACCCAACGAGACAGGGATTTTAGGCAGCCCCAGCATTTT.

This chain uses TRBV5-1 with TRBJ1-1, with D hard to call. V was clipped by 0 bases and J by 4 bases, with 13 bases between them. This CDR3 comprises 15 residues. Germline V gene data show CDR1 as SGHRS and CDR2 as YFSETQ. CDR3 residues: CASSLDRGWGTEAFF. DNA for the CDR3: TGCGCCAGCAGCTTGGATCGGGGATGGGGCACTGAAGCTTTCTTT.

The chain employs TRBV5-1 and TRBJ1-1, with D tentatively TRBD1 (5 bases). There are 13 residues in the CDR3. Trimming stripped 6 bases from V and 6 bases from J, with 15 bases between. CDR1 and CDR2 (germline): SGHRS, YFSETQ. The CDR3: CASTVGDGAEAFF. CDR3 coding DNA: TGCGCCAGCACCGTGGGGGACGGGGCTGAAGCTTTCTTT.

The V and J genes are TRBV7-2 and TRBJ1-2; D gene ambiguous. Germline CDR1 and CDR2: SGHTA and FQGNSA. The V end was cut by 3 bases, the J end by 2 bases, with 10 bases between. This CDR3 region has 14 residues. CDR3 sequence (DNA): TGTGCCAGCAGCTTGGACGGCACCAACTATGGCTACACCTTC. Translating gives CASSLDGTNYGYTF.

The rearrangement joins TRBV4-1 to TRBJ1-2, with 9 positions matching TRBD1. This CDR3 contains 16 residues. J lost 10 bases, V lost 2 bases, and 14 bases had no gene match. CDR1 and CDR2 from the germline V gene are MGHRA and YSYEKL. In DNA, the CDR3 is TGCGCCAGCAGCCAACCCACCCGGGACAGGGTTGTTGTCTACACCTTC. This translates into CASSQPTRDRVVVYTF.

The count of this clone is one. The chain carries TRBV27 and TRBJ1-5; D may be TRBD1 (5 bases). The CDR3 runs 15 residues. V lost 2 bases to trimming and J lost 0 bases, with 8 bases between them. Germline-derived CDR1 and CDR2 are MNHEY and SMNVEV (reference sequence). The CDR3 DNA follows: TGTGCCAGCAGTTTAGCGGGGGGTAGCAATCAGCCCCAGCATTTT. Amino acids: CASSLAGGSNQPQHF.

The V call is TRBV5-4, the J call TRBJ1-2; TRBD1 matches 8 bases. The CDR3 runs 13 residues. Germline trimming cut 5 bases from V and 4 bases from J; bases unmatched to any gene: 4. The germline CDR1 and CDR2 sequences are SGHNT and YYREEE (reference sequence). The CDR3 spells CASRPTGGYGYTF. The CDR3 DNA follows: TGTGCCAGCAGACCTACAGGGGGCTATGGCTACACCTTC.